Presented here are 14 T cell receptor beta chains from one specimen sequenced in a study of Ad26.COV2.S vaccination and SARS-CoV-2 variants. The table came from immunoSEQ multiplex PCR; TCRdb's copy has only in-frame clones and leaves some out. There are 440,000 or so clones in the sample; roughly 87% occur only once, and under 2% lies in the top ten. Specified treatment: some 19 received Ad26.COV2.S at low or high dose, single or two shots; several received placebo; per-sample allocation not given. The investigators took samples on day 63 after the first vaccine or placebo injection. The source was peripheral blood, collected in a trial of Ad26.COV2.S vaccine versus placebo. The source of these receptors is a person aged 18-60 years who received the Ad26.COV2.S COVID-19 vaccine or a placebo.

J is TRBJ1-2 and V is TRBV5-1, with D unclear. Trimming shortened V by 2 bases and J by 3 bases, and 8 bases separated the two germline ends. CDR3 size: 13 residues. The germline CDR1 and CDR2 sequences are SGHRS and YFSETQ. CDR3 loop: CASSFGQDYGYTF. CDR3 in DNA: TGCGCCAGCAGCTTTGGTCAGGACTATGGCTACACCTTC.

This chain joins TRBV28 and TRBJ2-1, with D hard to call. Per germline, CDR1 MDHEN and CDR2 SYDVKM. Trimming removed 1 base at V and 5 bases at J, with 6 bases between. The CDR3 covers 13 residues. The CDR3 DNA is TGTGCCAGCAGTTTATACGGAAACAATGAGCAGTTCTTC. This codes for CASSLYGNNEQFF.

V and J are TRBV29-1 and TRBJ1-2, with D unresolved. Germline V gives CDR1 SQVTM, CDR2 ANQGSEA. The CDR3 contains 12 residues. V gave up 4 bases and J gave up 3 bases, with 9 bases separating them. DNA for the CDR3: TGCAGCGTTGGTTCCGGTTACTATGGCTACACCTTC. It is translated as CSVGSGYYGYTF. The whole variable domain, filled in from reference TRBV29-1 and TRBJ1-2, reads SAVISQKPSRDICQRGTSLTIQCQVDSQVTMMFWYRQQPGQSLTLIATANQGSEATYESGFVIDKFPISRPNLTFSTLTVSNMSPEDSSIYLCSVGSGYYGYTFGSGTRLTVV.

DNA for the CDR3: TGTGCCAGCTCACCACCGATCGGAAACACCATATATTTT. As protein: CASSPPIGNTIYF. The rearrangement links TRBV18 to TRBJ1-3; D not certain. CDR1 and CDR2 from the germline V gene are KGHSH and LQKENI. This CDR3 spans 13 amino acids. V lost 0 bases, J lost 4 bases, and 4 bases lay in between.

The chain employs TRBV29-1 and TRBJ2-1; TRBD2 aligns across 11 bases. The CDR3 contains 13 residues. The ends lost 6 bases at V and 9 bases at J; junction bases unmatched: 7. Germline CDR1 reads SQVTM; CDR2 reads ANQGSEA. CDR3 in DNA: TGCAGCGTACTGGGTCTAGCGGGAGGTGAGCAGTTCTTC. Encoded protein: CSVLGLAGGEQFF.

This clone was seen just once. The rearrangement uses TRBV11-1 and TRBJ2-7; TRBD2 aligns across 8 bases. Germline V lookup: CDR1 SGHAT, CDR2 FQDESV (reference sequence). Germline trimming cut 8 bases from V and 3 bases from J; bases unmatched to any gene: 6. This CDR3 contains 13 residues. The CDR3 region is CASRGSGDYEQYF. Written as DNA, the CDR3 is TGTGCCAGCCGGGGTAGCGGGGACTACGAGCAGTACTTC.

The chain carries TRBV28 and TRBJ1-1; the D gene is possibly TRBD1 (5 bases). The CDR3 extends over 19 amino acids. Germline assignment: CDR1 MDHEN and CDR2 SYDVKM. The V gene lost 1 base and the J gene lost 0 bases, with 21 bases spanning the gap. CDR3 loop: CASSLSAYVRQSLNTEAFF. CDR3 nucleotide sequence: TGTGCCAGCAGTTTATCGGCCTATGTCCGACAGAGTCTGAACACTGAAGCTTTCTTT.

The gene calls are TRBV28 and TRBJ1-5; D is unresolved. Deletions cut 3 bases from V and 0 bases from J, with 9 bases between. The CDR3 is 15 residues long. CDR1 is MDHEN and CDR2 is SYDVKM in the germline V gene. The CDR3, as DNA: TGTGCCAGCAGTTTTGGTGGGGTTAGCAATCAGCCCCAGCATTTT. It yields the protein CASSFGGVSNQPQHF.

The chain is built from TRBV15 and TRBJ1-3; D gene uncertain. The CDR3 spans 16 residues. Germline V gives CDR1 LNHNV, CDR2 YYDKDF (reference sequence). V lost 0 bases and J 8 bases, leaving 17 bases between the germline ends. CDR3 region: CATSRDKSKAVDTIYF. The CDR3 bases are TGTGCCACCAGCAGAGATAAATCGAAGGCCGTGGACACCATATATTTT.

The J gene is TRBJ1-1, the V gene TRBV27; D is perhaps TRBD1 (5 bases). The CDR3 consists of 13 residues. In germline, CDR1 is MNHEY, CDR2 SMNVEV (reference sequence). Between the trimmed V and J ends, which lost 5 bases and 2 bases, there was a span of 9 bases. The DNA for the CDR3 is TGTGCCAGCAGTCCAGGGCTTAACACTGAAGCTTTCTTT. Translated, it gives CASSPGLNTEAFF.

The chain recombines TRBV12-3 or TRBV12-4 with TRBJ2-1; D unresolved. The CDR3 contains 11 residues. Trimming took off 6 bases at V and 7 bases at J, with 7 bases between the two ends. The CDR3 reads CASRLANEQFF. The CDR3 nucleotides are TGTGCCAGCAGGTTGGCAAATGAGCAGTTCTTC.

The genes are TRBV7-6 and TRBJ2-1; D may be TRBD2 (6 bases). The V gene's germline CDR1 is SGHVS and CDR2 FNYEAQ. This CDR3 spans 17 amino acids. V shed 5 bases and J shed 1 base, with 18 bases lying between them. The CDR3 loop is CASSPPAGQASYNEQFF. DNA of the CDR3: TGTGCCAGCAGCCCCCCCGCGGGGCAGGCGTCCTACAATGAGCAGTTCTTC.

This clone appeared a single time. J is TRBJ2-3 and V is TRBV9; D remains unclear. Germline V CDR1 and CDR2: SGDLS, YYNGEE. V was cut by 0 bases and J by 2 bases, with 7 bases left in between. The CDR3 covers 14 residues. CDR3 loop: CASSVGRLTDTQYF. The CDR3 nucleotides read TGTGCCAGCAGCGTAGGCAGGCTCACAGATACGCAGTATTTT.

V gene TRBV6-5 combines with J gene TRBJ2-2; the D is unclear. CDR1 MNHEY and CDR2 SVGAGI come from the germline V gene. The CDR3 is 15 residues long. Trimming took off 0 bases at V and 6 bases at J, with 11 bases between the two ends. The CDR3 reads CASSYSMTSPGELFF. The CDR3, as DNA: TGTGCCAGCAGTTACTCGATGACATCCCCCGGGGAGCTGTTTTTT.